A selection of T cell receptor beta chains follows, all from one sample in a study of technical replicates of blood from several donors. The repertoire was sequenced with immunoSEQ multiplex PCR; TCRdb's copy has only in-frame clones and lacks some. The data show over 80,000 clones, about 96% seen once. The sample consisted of T cells isolated from PBMCs. These receptor sequences come from a human donor in good health. Both conserved end residues are part of each CDR3.

J gene: TRBJ2-7; V gene: TRBV5-1; CDR3 protein: CASSLEGLAGLYEQYF
J gene: TRBJ1-1; V gene: TRBV27; CDR3 protein: CASSSVIMNTEAFF
J gene: TRBJ2-1; V gene: TRBV7-3; CDR3 protein: CASSLRAGTYNEQFF
J gene: TRBJ2-7; V gene: TRBV2; CDR3 protein: CASGLRVSSYEQYF
J gene: TRBJ1-1; V gene: TRBV6-5; CDR3 protein: CAIGTGENTEAFF
J gene: TRBJ2-3; V gene: TRBV5-4; CDR3 protein: CASSLDLAGASTDTQYF
J gene: TRBJ2-7; V gene: TRBV27; CDR3 protein: CASSFGRSYEQYF
J gene: TRBJ1-2; V gene: TRBV25-1; CDR3 protein: CASSTGTGGIDGYTF
J gene: TRBJ2-1; V gene: TRBV28; CDR3 protein: CASTFAGTSIDNEQFF
J gene: TRBJ2-3; V gene: TRBV29-1; CDR3 protein: CSVREGTQYF
J gene: TRBJ1-1; V gene: TRBV28; CDR3 protein: CASSIQGGNTEAFF
J gene: TRBJ2-3; V gene: TRBV10-3; CDR3 protein: CAISDRDRGHSDTQYF
J gene: TRBJ1-2; V gene: TRBV12-5; CDR3 protein: CASGSTPLF
J gene: TRBJ2-3; V gene: TRBV5-6; CDR3 protein: CASSLAFWREGSGTDTQYF
J gene: TRBJ2-3; V gene: TRBV5-1; CDR3 protein: CASSLEGGLGDTQYF
J gene: TRBJ2-1; V gene: TRBV18; CDR3 protein: CASSPLGLQNNEQFF
J gene: TRBJ1-1; V gene: TRBV6-5; CDR3 protein: CASSAYRGRFEAFF
J gene: TRBJ2-5; V gene: TRBV27; CDR3 protein: CASSLVQATQETQYF
J gene: TRBJ2-1; V gene: TRBV5-8; CDR3 protein: CASSLAGDTYNEQFF
J gene: TRBJ1-3; V gene: TRBV5-1; CDR3 protein: CASSLYDSLTPGNTIYF
J gene: TRBJ2-7; V gene: TRBV6-6; CDR3 protein: CASSLGQLYEQYF
J gene: TRBJ2-5; V gene: TRBV6-1; CDR3 protein: CASSEKRTGTGWETQYF
J gene: TRBJ2-7; V gene: TRBV6-8; CDR3 protein: CASRQTYSRQYF
J gene: TRBJ1-3; V gene: TRBV19; CDR3 protein: CASSRSGGRLLYGNTIYF
J gene: TRBJ1-1; V gene: TRBV19; CDR3 protein: CASSLRGGWDTEAFF
J gene: TRBJ1-1; V gene: TRBV5-1; CDR3 protein: CASRTGGSTEAFF
J gene: TRBJ2-7; V gene: TRBV2; CDR3 protein: CASSPGTGGYEQYF
J gene: TRBJ2-3; V gene: TRBV7-2; CDR3 protein: CASSSGLAGLTDTQYF
J gene: TRBJ1-2; V gene: TRBV5-4; CDR3 protein: CASSLGSSGGQGALGGYTF
J gene: TRBJ2-3; V gene: TRBV28; CDR3 protein: CASSSGGGTDTQYF
J gene: TRBJ2-1; V gene: TRBV7-9; CDR3 protein: CASRSRGDEQFF
J gene: TRBJ2-5; V gene: TRBV28; CDR3 protein: CASSPGTGMVGETQYF
J gene: TRBJ2-7; V gene: TRBV4-2; CDR3 protein: CASSQETGNRAYEQYF
J gene: TRBJ1-1; V gene: TRBV29-1; CDR3 protein: CSGGEGWDAFF
J gene: TRBJ2-5; V gene: TRBV2; CDR3 protein: CASTGGAETQYF
J gene: TRBJ1-2; V gene: TRBV5-6; CDR3 protein: CASSFRDMSYGYTF
J gene: TRBJ1-4; V gene: TRBV30; CDR3 protein: CAWSWGAAGRANEKLFF
J gene: TRBJ1-5; V gene: TRBV7-9; CDR3 protein: CASSWQGDSNQPQHF
J gene: TRBJ2-1; V gene: TRBV11-2; CDR3 protein: CASSLVLVENEQFF
J gene: TRBJ1-5; V gene: TRBV29-1; CDR3 protein: CSVRLQGSNQPQHF
J gene: TRBJ1-5; V gene: TRBV19; CDR3 protein: CASPWGAQGHNQPQHF
J gene: TRBJ1-2; V gene: TRBV7-9; CDR3 protein: CASSLGTGYGYTF
J gene: TRBJ2-2; V gene: TRBV11-3; CDR3 protein: CASSLNSGRTTGELFF
J gene: TRBJ2-7; V gene: TRBV6-5; CDR3 protein: CASSYGTGAAEQYF
J gene: TRBJ2-3; V gene: TRBV7-3; CDR3 protein: CASSTDRDTDTQYF
J gene: TRBJ1-2; V gene: TRBV4-2; CDR3 protein: CASSQGQPDGYTF
J gene: TRBJ2-5; V gene: TRBV7-2; CDR3 protein: CASSLVRHTQETQYF
J gene: TRBJ1-3; V gene: TRBV2; CDR3 protein: CASSELSSGNTIYF
J gene: TRBJ2-3; V gene: TRBV7-2; CDR3 protein: CASSFIHTDTQYF
J gene: TRBJ2-5; V gene: TRBV4-1; CDR3 protein: CASSQDVRGETQYF